This T cell receptor (beta chain) was recovered during a study of neurological immune-mediated disorders. V was cut by 5 bases and J by 3 bases, with 17 bases left in between. Germline V gene sequence: CDR1 SGHRS, CDR2 YFSETQ. CDR3 size: 16 residues. This clonotype was detected ten times or more. The antigen is undetermined. TCRdb reprocessed the 5' RACE reads with MiXCR, giving one entry per CDR3 protein. Among tens of thousands of distinct CDR3 sequences listed, around 1.9% were seen once. The unsorted libraries originated from 2 million PBMCs that had been stored at -80 C. Overall study findings and caveats: No sharing of CDR3 amino acid sequences was observed among expanded clones across subjects, suggesting private repertoires in all groups.

The clonotype comes from a woman aged 40 to 50 with multiple sclerosis. Material for sequencing was PBMCs. This rearrangement joins TRBV5-1 to TRBJ2-2; D may correspond to TRBD1 or TRBD2 (6 bases each). CDR3 in amino acids: CASRPGAQGHTGELFF. CDR3 DNA: TGCGCCAGCAGGCCGGGAGCTCAGGGGCACACCGGGGAGCTGTTTTTT.